The 20 T cell receptor beta chains presented below share a single source sample, sequenced in a study of blood T cells in healthy people across ages. With a J-beta primer mix and a sample-barcoded 5' primer, a second PCR ran roughly 6 to 11 cycles. TCRdb fed the 5' RACE reads into MiXCR, producing one record per CDR3 protein. The sample lists about 1,500,000 distinct CDR3 sequences; roughly 30% were seen once. The sequenced sample was blood. These receptors were obtained from a woman in her twenties or thirties in good health.

This clonotype was recorded at least ten times. V gene TRBV20-1 combines with J gene TRBJ2-6; no clear D gene. CDR1 DFQATT and CDR2 SNEGSKA come from the germline V gene (reference sequence). Between the trimmed V and J ends, which lost 5 bases and 0 bases, there was a span of 14 bases. The CDR3 has 16 residues. CDR3 region: CSAELQAHSGANVLTF. The CDR3 DNA follows: TGCAGTGCTGAGCTTCAGGCCCACTCTGGGGCCAACGTCCTGACTTTC.

This clonotype was observed many times. The J gene is TRBJ2-7, the V gene TRBV5-1; D could derive from TRBD1 or TRBD2 (5 bases each). CDR1 is SGHRS, CDR2 YFSETQ, per germline. There are 17 residues in the CDR3. V was clipped by 0 bases and J by 3 bases, with 19 bases between them. In nucleotides, the CDR3 is TGCGCCAGCAGCTTGGCGTCAACGGGACGAGGTGACTACGAGCAGTACTTC. Amino acids: CASSLASTGRGDYEQYF.

The rearrangement joins TRBV20-1 to TRBJ2-7; possibly TRBD2 for D (5 bases). Trimming cost V 6 bases and J 7 bases, with 28 bases left between them. Germline V gives CDR1 DFQATT, CDR2 SNEGSKA (reference sequence). This CDR3 region has 16 residues. DNA for the CDR3: TGCAGTGCGGATCGTTCCCTAGCCACCACCTACAATGAGCAGTACTTC. Its translation: CSADRSLATTYNEQYF.

J is TRBJ2-1 and V is TRBV12-3 or TRBV12-4; 7 nucleotides match TRBD2. The J segment lost 8 bases and the V segment lost 5 bases, leaving 6 bases of the junction unmatched. The CDR3 length is 13 residues. CDR3 coding DNA: TGTGCCAGCAGTAGCGGGGTCTTGGATGAGCAGTTCTTC. Protein product: CASSSGVLDEQFF.

This clonotype was seen only a few times. This CDR3 is CSGQRTGGLWMNTEAFF. The CDR3 DNA reads TGCAGTGGGCAGAGGACGGGGGGCCTTTGGATGAACACTGAAGCTTTCTTT. The rearrangement uses TRBV20-1 and TRBJ1-1, with a weak D call TRBD1 (6 bases). This CDR3 is 17 amino acids long. CDR1 and CDR2 from the germline V gene are DFQATT and SNEGSKA (reference sequence). V was cut by 7 bases and J by 0 bases, with 24 bases left in between.

This clonotype came up many times. The chain carries TRBV20-1 and TRBJ2-7, with 10 bases matching TRBD2. V shed 3 bases, J shed 2 bases, and the junction held 4 bases outside the gene matches. Germline V CDR1 and CDR2: DFQATT, SNEGSKA (reference sequence). The CDR3 length is 14 residues. The CDR3 nucleotides read TGCAGTGCTAGTCCTAGCGGGGGCACCTACGAGCAGTACTTC. Translation: CSASPSGGTYEQYF.

Concerning this clonotype: This could be a read error, since a much larger clone is one nucleotide away. V gene TRBV29-1 combines with J gene TRBJ2-1; D ambiguous. With the DNA end fitting TRBJ2-7 better, the J assignment may be wrong. CDR1 SQVTM and CDR2 ANQGSEA come from the germline V gene. The CDR3 contains 10 residues. The CDR3 sequence is CSHEGNEQYF. The CDR3 bases are TGCAGCCACGAAGGTAATGAGCAGTACTTC.

In its sample, this clonotype was seen a few times. The chain couples TRBV6-5 to TRBJ2-1; tentatively, D is TRBD1 or TRBD2 (6 bases each). The germline V gene has CDR1 MNHEY and CDR2 SVGAGI. The V and J ends lost 0 bases and 0 bases respectively, with 12 bases between them. This CDR3 is built from 17 residues. The CDR3 loop reads CASSYSVGGPSYNEQFF. The CDR3 DNA reads as TGTGCCAGCAGTTACTCCGTGGGGGGCCCCTCCTACAATGAGCAGTTCTTC.

The chain has TRBV7-9 and TRBJ1-5; D is possibly TRBD1 (6 bases). The CDR3 contains 15 residues. The V and J ends lost 5 bases and 4 bases respectively, with 15 bases between them. Germline V gene lookup returns CDR1 SEHNR and CDR2 FQNEAQ (reference sequence). CDR3 coding DNA: TGTGCCAGCAGCGGACACGGGGGCGGGAATCAGCCCCAGCATTTT. Its protein product is CASSGHGGGNQPQHF. Drawing the rest from reference TRBV7-9 and TRBJ1-5, the complete variable domain is DTGVSQNPRHKITKRGQNVTFRCDPISEHNRLYWYRQTLGQGPEFLTYFQNEAQLEKSRLLSDRFSAERPKGSFSTLEIQRTEQGDSAMYLCASSGHGGGNQPQHFGDGTRLSIL.

The J gene is TRBJ2-1, the V gene TRBV20-1, with D maybe TRBD2 (7 bases). Trimming shortened V by 5 bases and J by 0 bases, and 11 bases separated the two germline ends. The CDR3 contains 14 residues. Germline values: CDR1 DFQATT, CDR2 SNEGSKA (reference sequence). The CDR3 coding sequence is TGCAGTGCTGGGGGGGCGGGCTCCTACAATGAGCAGTTCTTC. Translating gives CSAGGAGSYNEQFF.

The rearrangement links TRBV7-9 to TRBJ2-1; no reliable D call. Trimming took 5 bases from V and 2 from J, leaving 13 bases between them. CDR3 length: 15 amino acids. Per the germline V gene, CDR1 is SEHNR and CDR2 is FQNEAQ (reference sequence). The chain's CDR3 is CASSPPRVPYNEQFF. CDR3 nucleotide sequence: TGTGCCAGCAGCCCCCCCCGGGTGCCCTACAATGAGCAGTTCTTC. Combining the CDR3 with reference TRBV7-9 and TRBJ2-1 gives the whole variable domain DTGVSQNPRHKITKRGQNVTFRCDPISEHNRLYWYRQTLGQGPEFLTYFQNEAQLEKSRLLSDRFSAERPKGSFSTLEIQRTEQGDSAMYLCASSPPRVPYNEQFFGPGTRLTVL.

This clonotype has a handful of counts. The junction and the germline gene differ at one end; a read error may be behind it. This chain joins TRBV29-1 and TRBJ2-1, with D uncertain. Germline CDR1 is SQVTM and CDR2 is ANQGSEA. The CDR3 is made up of 10 amino acids. CDR3 in amino acids: CGVGEDEQFF. CDR3 nucleotide sequence: TGCGGCGTTGGTGAGGATGAGCAGTTCTTC.

This clonotype has only a few counts. V is TRBV9 and J is TRBJ2-3; the match to TRBD2 covers 13 bases. The germline V gene encodes CDR1 SGDLS and CDR2 YYNGEE. With V trimmed by 0 bases and J by 4 bases, 5 bases remained unmatched. The CDR3 is made up of 17 amino acids. DNA for the CDR3: TGTGCCAGCAGCGTAGTTGGGACTAGCGGGAACTCAGATACGCAGTATTTT. Residues: CASSVVGTSGNSDTQYF.

This clonotype was seen a handful of times. V usage is TRBV19 and J usage is TRBJ2-5; the D is unclear. Deletions cut 4 bases from V and 0 bases from J, with 6 bases between. The CDR3 runs to 13 residues. Germline lookup yields CDR1 LNHDA and CDR2 SQIVND (reference sequence). In DNA, the CDR3 is TGTGCCAGTAGTACGCCGTACCAAGAGACCCAGTACTTC. Its protein product is CASSTPYQETQYF. Filled out from reference TRBV19 and TRBJ2-5, the complete variable domain reads DGGITQSPKYLFRKEGQNVTLSCEQNLNHDAMYWYRQDPGQGLRLIYYSQIVNDFQKGDIAEGYSVSREKKESFPLTVTSAQKNPTAFYLCASSTPYQETQYFGPGTRLLVL.

There are a few counts of this clonotype. The rearrangement links TRBV12-3 or TRBV12-4 to TRBJ2-1, with 7 bases matching TRBD2. The CDR3 covers 15 residues. The J segment lost 7 bases and the V segment lost 5 bases, leaving 11 bases of the junction unmatched. This CDR3 reads CASSPEGGSENEQFF. CDR3 nucleotides: TGTGCCAGCAGTCCCGAGGGCGGGAGTGAAAATGAGCAGTTCTTC.

The CDR3 region has the DNA TGCGCCAGCAGCCTCCCCGAAAGGGGCGGGACAGGGGGCACCTACGAGCAGTACTTC. Translation gives CASSLPERGGTGGTYEQYF. The V gene is TRBV4-1, the J gene TRBJ2-7, with 12 bases fitting TRBD1. This CDR3 comprises 19 residues. V lost 4 bases to trimming and J lost 2 bases; unmatched junction nucleotides: 15. Germline loops: CDR1 MGHRA, CDR2 YSYEKL.

This CDR3 reads CASRFTSGGSVYTQYF. CDR3 in DNA: TGTGCCAGCAGATTCACTAGCGGGGGGAGCGTCTATACGCAGTATTTT. This rearrangement joins TRBV6-5 to TRBJ2-3; 12 positions match TRBD2. V dropped 6 bases and J dropped 7; count of bases not matched to a gene: 11. This CDR3 spans 16 amino acids. The germline gives CDR1 MNHEY, CDR2 SVGAGI.

The chain has TRBV25-1 and TRBJ2-5; 9 bases line up with TRBD1. The CDR3 is 14 residues long. CDR1 and CDR2 from the germline V gene are MGHDK and SYGVNS. V gave up 9 bases and J gave up 5 bases; unmatched junction bases: 10. CDR3 sequence (DNA): TGTGCCAGTCTTGGAGACAGGGGGGTCGAGACCCAGTACTTC. Protein product: CASLGDRGVETQYF.

This sequence joins TRBV6-5 and TRBJ2-2; no definite D call. The CDR3 contains 15 residues. V dropped 4 bases and J dropped 8 bases, with 17 bases sitting between them. Germline CDR1 and CDR2: MNHEY and SVGAGI. The CDR3, as DNA: TGTGCCAGCAGTTCAATGGGAAGAAGGGCTGGGGAGCTGTTTTTT. This gives the protein CASSSMGRRAGELFF.

This clonotype was detected a few times. The chain employs TRBV7-2 and TRBJ2-7, with TRBD2 as a possible D gene (6 bases). Between the trimmed V and J ends, which lost 0 bases and 2 bases, there was a span of 14 bases. The CDR3 runs 16 residues. CDR1 SGHTA and CDR2 FQGNSA come from the germline V gene. CDR3 sequence (DNA): TGTGCCAGCAGCTTAGCCATGGTAGCGGAGGCCTACGAGCAGTACTTC. Its protein is CASSLAMVAEAYEQYF.